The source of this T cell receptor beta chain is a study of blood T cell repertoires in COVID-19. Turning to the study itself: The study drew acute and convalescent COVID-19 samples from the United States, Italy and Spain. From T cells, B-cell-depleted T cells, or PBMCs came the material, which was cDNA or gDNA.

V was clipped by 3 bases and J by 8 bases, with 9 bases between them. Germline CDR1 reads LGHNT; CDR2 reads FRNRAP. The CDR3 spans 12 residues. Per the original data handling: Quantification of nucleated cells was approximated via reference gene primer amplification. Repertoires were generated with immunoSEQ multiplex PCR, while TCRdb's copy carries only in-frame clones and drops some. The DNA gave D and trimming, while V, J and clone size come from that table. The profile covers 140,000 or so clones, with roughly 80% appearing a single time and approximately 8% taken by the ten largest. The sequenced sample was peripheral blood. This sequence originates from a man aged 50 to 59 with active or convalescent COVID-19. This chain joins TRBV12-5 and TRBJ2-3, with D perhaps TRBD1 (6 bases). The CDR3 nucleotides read TGTGCTAGTGGTTTCCCCAGGGGTACGCAGTATTTT. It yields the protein CASGFPRGTQYF.